Listed here are 25 T cell receptor beta chains from one sample, sequenced in a study of persistence of HIV-infected CD4 T cells. Sequencing used immunoSEQ version 4 in survey mode. TCRdb's table, derived via immunoSEQ multiplex PCR, lists solely in-frame clones and lacks some. Of approximately 36,000 clones listed, more than 75% are singletons. The stimulus was an HIV-1 Gag 15-mer peptide pool, roughly 1 ug/peptide/mL. CD40L-negative CD69-negative CD45RO-high memory CD4+ T cells were sorted as populations depleted of antigen-responding cells. No antigen has been identified for these receptors. Here the sequenced sample was cultured CD4+ T cells from PBMCs, taken from a patient who received antiretroviral therapy. The source of these receptors is an adult with HIV. The donor label of this sample is uncertain.

This clone was picked up one time. The chain joins TRBV19 to TRBJ1-2; 9 nucleotides match TRBD1. Germline V gene lookup returns CDR1 LNHDA and CDR2 SQIVND (reference sequence). This CDR3 has 14 amino acids. V shed 5 bases, J shed 4 bases, and the junction held 5 bases outside the gene matches. For the CDR3, the DNA is TGTGCCAGTAGTGCTACAGGGGGCGGCTATGGCTACACCTTC. Its protein product is CASSATGGGYGYTF.

This clone was observed once. This chain connects TRBV3-1 (or the pseudogene TRBV3-2) to TRBJ2-5; D not resolved. Germline V gene sequence: CDR1 LGHDT, CDR2 YNNKEL (reference sequence). V lost 6 bases and J 1 base, leaving 3 bases between the germline ends. CDR3 length: 11 amino acids. The CDR3 loop reads CASSFQETQYF. The CDR3 DNA follows: TGTGCCAGCAGTTTCCAAGAGACCCAGTACTTC.

The rearrangement uses TRBV29-1 and TRBJ2-3, with D possibly matching TRBD2 (6 bases). V lost 4 bases and J 2 bases, leaving 13 bases between the germline ends. CDR1 and CDR2 from the germline V gene are SQVTM and ANQGSEA. The CDR3 sequence is 14 residues long. The CDR3 region is CSVGWGVDTDTQYF. Written as DNA, the CDR3 is TGCAGCGTTGGTTGGGGGGTTGACACAGATACGCAGTATTTT.

CDR3 loop: CASSLDWVYEQYF. The CDR3 coding sequence is TGTGCCAGCAGCTTGGATTGGGTCTACGAGCAGTACTTC. The V and J genes are TRBV5-5 and TRBJ2-7, with unresolved D. This CDR3 has 13 amino acids. V lost 0 bases and J lost 3, with 7 bases in between. Per the germline V gene, CDR1 is SGHKS and CDR2 is YYEKEE (reference sequence).

This rearrangement joins TRBV24-1 to TRBJ2-2; no firm D call. V dropped 4 bases and J dropped 0 bases, with 14 bases sitting between them. CDR1 is KGHDR, CDR2 SFDVKD, per germline. The length of the CDR3 is 17 residues. CDR3 sequence (DNA): TGTGCCACCAGTGACCTCCCCCCCCAGGCGAACACCGGGGAGCTGTTTTTT. As protein: CATSDLPPQANTGELFF.

The gene calls are TRBV7-2 and TRBJ2-1, with D perhaps TRBD1 or TRBD2 (6 bases each). The CDR3 sequence is 15 residues long. V was clipped by 5 bases and J by 3 bases, with 14 bases between them. Germline V gene lookup returns CDR1 SGHTA and CDR2 FQGNSA. The CDR3 region has the DNA TGTGCCAGCAGCCTTGGGGGGCCGGGCTACAATGAGCAGTTCTTC. It is translated as CASSLGGPGYNEQFF.

The CDR3 nucleotides read TGTGCCAGCCGGCGGAATCAGCCCCAGCATTTT. Amino acids: CASRRNQPQHF. The gene calls are TRBV21-1 and TRBJ1-5. TRBV21-1 is a pseudogene segment. The CDR3 is made up of 11 amino acids.

The CDR3 region is CAWSVLVSPEAFF. DNA of the CDR3: TGTGCCTGGAGTGTACTCGTTAGCCCTGAAGCTTTCTTT. This rearrangement joins TRBV30 to TRBJ1-1; D gene unclear. Germline loops: CDR1 GTSNPN, CDR2 SVGIG (reference sequence). V was shortened by 0 bases and J by 6 bases, with 11 bases between the two germline ends. The CDR3 extends over 13 amino acids.

CDR3 DNA sequence: TGTGCCAGCAGTGAAGCAGGGGGTGAAAAACTGTTTTTT. It specifies CASSEAGGEKLFF. The chain is built from TRBV2 and TRBJ1-4; tentative D call: TRBD1 (6 bases). V lost 0 bases to trimming and J lost 7 bases, with 6 bases between them. CDR3 length: 13 residues. CDR1 and CDR2 (germline): SNHLY, FYNNEI.

The chain couples TRBV2 to TRBJ1-1, with D possibly TRBD1 on 5 matching bases. The germline V gene has CDR1 SNHLY and CDR2 FYNNEI. The CDR3 runs 12 residues. Between the trimmed V and J ends, which lost 3 bases and 10 bases, there was a span of 12 bases. Written as DNA, the CDR3 is TGTGCCAGCAGTGAGGGGCGGCCTGGAGCTTTCTTT. Translated: CASSEGRPGAFF.

The genes are TRBV19 and TRBJ1-5; tentatively, D is TRBD1 (5 bases). This CDR3 is 17 amino acids long. V was clipped by 5 bases and J by 7 bases, with 24 bases between them. The germline V gene has CDR1 LNHDA and CDR2 SQIVND (reference sequence). CDR3 bases: TGTGCCAGTAGTCCCCCGTTCGCCCGGGGGAAAGGCCAGCCCCAGCATTTT. Translating it yields CASSPPFARGKGQPQHF.

CDR3 sequence: CASSQDQFQPQHF. The CDR3 coding sequence is TGCGCCAGCAGCCAAGATCAATTTCAGCCCCAGCATTTT. V and J are TRBV4-1 and TRBJ1-5; D gene ambiguous. Germline V gene lookup returns CDR1 MGHRA and CDR2 YSYEKL. The CDR3 consists of 13 residues. The ends were cut back, 0 bases at V and 6 bases at J, with 6 bases in the middle.

The CDR3 is CASRQATQSNYGYTF. As DNA, the CDR3 is TGTGCCAGTCGACAAGCGACACAAAGTAACTATGGCTACACCTTC. The chain carries TRBV5-4 and TRBJ1-2; D uncertain. The CDR3 sequence is 15 residues long. Germline CDR1 and CDR2: SGHNT and YYREEE (reference sequence). Trimming left V 8 bases short and J 1 base short, with 18 bases between.

V usage is TRBV11-2 and J usage is TRBJ2-7; possibly TRBD1 or TRBD2 for D (5 bases each). CDR3 length equals 15 residues. V lost 2 bases, J lost 3 bases, and 14 bases lay in between. Germline CDR1 and CDR2: SGHAT and FQNNGV. The CDR3, as DNA: TGTGCCAGCAGCTTAACCGGCAGGGACGGCTACGAGCAGTACTTC. Protein: CASSLTGRDGYEQYF.

The chain links TRBV6-5 to TRBJ1-3; TRBD1 matches 8 bases. This CDR3 region has 15 residues. Germline values: CDR1 MNHEY, CDR2 SVGAGI. J was trimmed by 0 bases and V by 5 bases; bases with no gene match: 3. The CDR3 coding sequence is TGTGCCAGCAGTCGAACAGGGGGCTCTGGAAACACCATATATTTT. It is translated as CASSRTGGSGNTIYF.

The chain has TRBV28 and TRBJ2-7, with D hard to call. The ends were cut back, 7 bases at V and 2 bases at J, with 12 bases in the middle. CDR1 is MDHEN, CDR2 SYDVKM, per germline. The CDR3 spans 13 residues. The CDR3 DNA reads TGTGCCAGCATTGACGGAGCCACCTACGAGCAGTACTTC. Translating it yields CASIDGATYEQYF.

In its sample, this clone was seen once. The chain links TRBV24-1 to TRBJ2-6; D possibly uses TRBD1 or TRBD2 (5 bases each). Germline V gene lookup returns CDR1 KGHDR and CDR2 SFDVKD. Trimming removed 4 bases at V and 1 base at J, with 16 bases between. This CDR3 has 18 amino acids. This CDR3 is CATSDSPWGGSGANVLTF. The CDR3 DNA reads as TGTGCCACCAGTGACTCTCCTTGGGGCGGGTCTGGGGCCAACGTCCTGACTTTC.

V and J are TRBV2 and TRBJ2-1; 9 bases line up with TRBD1. The germline CDR1 and CDR2 sequences are SNHLY and FYNNEI. V lost 4 bases to trimming and J lost 6 bases; unmatched junction nucleotides: 4. The CDR3 sequence is 14 residues long. CDR3 residues: CASSAGTGSNEQFF. CDR3 DNA sequence: TGTGCCAGCAGTGCCGGGACAGGGTCCAATGAGCAGTTCTTC.

V usage is TRBV21-1 and J usage is TRBJ2-5; the table calls TRBD2, which could not be checked here. TRBV21-1 constitutes a pseudogene. The CDR3 extends over 19 amino acids. Here the CDR3 DNA reads TGTGCCAGCAGCAAAGCGCTGAACGCCCAGCGGGGGGCCGGGGAGACCCAGTACTTC. It codes for CASSKALNAQRGAGETQYF.

The chain links TRBV24-1 to TRBJ1-1; a weak D match, TRBD1 (6 bases). The CDR3 sequence is 14 residues long. Looked up from germline, CDR1 is KGHDR and CDR2 is SFDVKD. Deletions cut 4 bases from V and 7 bases from J, with 15 bases between. CDR3 protein: CATSENRDDSEAFF. The CDR3 nucleotides are TGTGCCACCAGTGAAAACAGGGACGACAGTGAAGCTTTCTTT.

This chain uses TRBV12-5 with TRBJ1-4, with 7 bases lining up with TRBD1. Germline values: CDR1 LGHNT, CDR2 FRNRAP. The CDR3 runs 15 residues. V lost 1 base, J lost 4 bases, and 3 bases stayed unmatched. Here the CDR3 DNA reads TGTGCTAGTGGTTTGGGGACAGGAAATAATGAAAAACTGTTTTTT. It translates to CASGLGTGNNEKLFF.

This clone was observed a single time. This sequence joins TRBV21-1 and TRBJ1-6. TRBV21-1 is shown as a pseudogene. The CDR3 extends over 17 amino acids. CDR3 in DNA: TGTGCCAGCAGCACGAAACACGTTACTCTACCTAATTCACCCCTCCACTTT. It specifies CASSTKHVTLPNSPLHF.

V is TRBV5-1 and J is TRBJ2-7; 7 nucleotides agree with TRBD1. The length of the CDR3 is 15 residues. V lost 4 bases, J lost 3 bases, and 10 bases stayed unmatched. CDR1 SGHRS and CDR2 YFSETQ come from the germline V gene. The CDR3 region is CASSPNGGQYYEQYF. CDR3 nucleotides: TGCGCCAGCAGCCCAAATGGGGGACAGTACTACGAGCAGTACTTC. Full variable domain (rest looked up from reference TRBV5-1 and TRBJ2-7): KAGVTQTPRYLIKTRGQQVTLSCSPISGHRSVSWYQQTPGQGLQFLFEYFSETQRNKGNFPGRFSGRQFSNSRSEMNVSTLELGDSALYLCASSPNGGQYYEQYFGPGTRLTVT.

J is TRBJ2-2 and V is TRBV6-1; D possibly corresponds to TRBD1 (5 bases). CDR1 and CDR2 (germline): MNHNS, SASEGT. The CDR3 has 15 residues. V lost 2 bases, J lost 5 bases, and 12 bases lay in between. Here the CDR3 reads CASSESSRVTGELFF. CDR3 in DNA: TGTGCCAGCAGTGAATCGAGCAGGGTAACCGGGGAGCTGTTTTTT.

In this sample, this clone turned up a few times. This sequence joins TRBV6-5 and TRBJ1-5; the D gene is possibly TRBD1 (5 bases). Per the germline V gene, CDR1 is MNHEY and CDR2 is SVGAGI. The length of the CDR3 is 13 residues. With 7 bases removed from V and 4 bases from J, the gap between germline ends came to 11 bases. This CDR3 reads CASNSAGNQPQHF. The CDR3 DNA is TGTGCCAGCAATTCGGCAGGGAATCAGCCCCAGCATTTT.